Here is one TCR beta chain with its context. Antigen unknown. The donors, nominally healthy at sampling, likely had unrecorded immune exposures. This CDR3 contains 15 residues. V gave up 4 bases and J gave up 3 bases; unmatched junction bases: 8. The germline V gene encodes CDR1 SGHTA and CDR2 FQGNSA. The PCR made use of 60 Vbeta and 13 Jbeta primers. In the original processing: Unique TCR beta chains totaled some 88 million in a later count, with around 10 million of them shared. The assay was immunoSEQ multiplex PCR, and TCRdb's table has in-frame clones only and misses some. V, J and clone size are taken as reported in that table, and D and trimming were inferred from the DNA itself. The table lists 180,000 or so clones, 65% to 85% of them singletons. The record originates from a study of cytomegalovirus exposure and HLA in healthy donors. Overall study results and limits: Segments of the TCR beta V type were, in most cases, productive about 87% or about 30% of the time in an earlier analysis. Presence/absence analyses treated sequencing depth as roughly uniform across donors.

The chain combines TRBV7-2 with TRBJ2-7; 8 positions match TRBD2. Input material: PBMCs. The TCR was taken from a boy aged 2 to 9 in good health and CMV-seronegative. The CDR3 DNA reads as TGTGCCAGCAGCTATTATAGAGCGGGGGTCTACGAGCAGTACTTC. Its translation: CASSYYRAGVYEQYF.